The 28 T cell receptor beta chains below were found in one sample sequenced in a study of blood T cell repertoires in COVID-19. Clones were read by immunoSEQ multiplex PCR, and TCRdb kept only the in-frame ones, dropping some. Of approximately 260,000 clones listed, less than 85% are singletons. The sequenced sample consisted of peripheral blood. The receptor set was obtained from a woman older than 75 with active or convalescent COVID-19.

The chain is built from TRBV6-1 and TRBJ1-6; 8 bases line up with TRBD1. V shed 1 base, J shed 10 bases, and the junction held 6 bases outside the gene matches. The CDR3 has 15 amino acids. Per germline, CDR1 MNHNS and CDR2 SASEGT. CDR3 protein: CASSEGQGRGSPLHF. CDR3 nucleotide sequence: TGTGCCAGCAGTGAAGGACAGGGGCGAGGGTCACCCCTCCACTTT.

The V and J genes are TRBV18 and TRBJ2-5; D is perhaps TRBD2 (6 bases). Germline lookup yields CDR1 KGHSH and CDR2 LQKENI. V was pared by 3 bases and J by 5 bases, with 7 bases between. This CDR3 comprises 12 residues. This CDR3 reads CASSPLAETQYF. CDR3 coding DNA: TGTGCCAGCTCACCTCTAGCGGAGACCCAGTACTTC.

The chain links TRBV28 to TRBJ1-2; the D gene is possibly TRBD1 (5 bases). The CDR3 loop spans 15 amino acids. V dropped 5 bases and J dropped 4 bases, with 17 bases sitting between them. Germline V gene sequence: CDR1 MDHEN, CDR2 SYDVKM. CDR3 sequence (DNA): TGTGCCAGCAGTCGAGGGGAGGGAGGTACCTATGGCTACACCTTC. This gives the protein CASSRGEGGTYGYTF.

This chain joins TRBV3-1 (or the pseudogene TRBV3-2) and TRBJ1-5, with 8 bases aligning to TRBD1. Germline trimming cut 0 bases from V and 0 bases from J; bases unmatched to any gene: 10. The CDR3 sequence is 19 residues long. Germline V CDR1 and CDR2: LGHDT, YNNKEL (reference sequence). The CDR3 here is CASSQDEGQDPNSNQPQHF. Written as DNA, the CDR3 is TGTGCCAGCAGCCAAGATGAGGGACAGGACCCAAATAGCAATCAGCCCCAGCATTTT.

This sequence joins TRBV5-5 and TRBJ1-4; perhaps TRBD1 as D (5 bases). CDR3 length equals 13 residues. Germline lookup yields CDR1 SGHKS and CDR2 YYEKEE (reference sequence). The V end was cut by 6 bases, the J end by 7 bases, with 13 bases between. In DNA form, the CDR3 reads TGTGCCAGCAACACAGGCGGGGTTGAAAAACTGTTTTTT. Translated, it gives CASNTGGVEKLFF.

Worth noting for this clone: The junction and the germline gene differ at one end; a read error may be behind it. This chain links TRBV7-8 with TRBJ1-5; 7 bases agree with TRBD1. Germline V gene lookup returns CDR1 SGHVS and CDR2 FQNEAQ. This CDR3 is 14 amino acids long. The CDR3: CASSLGQVNQPQHF. CDR3 DNA: TGTGCCAGCAGTTTAGGACAGGTCAATCAGCCCCAGCATTTT.

This clone has just a few counts. The chain combines TRBV6-5 with TRBJ2-5, with a possible D match to TRBD1 (6 bases). The CDR3 has 13 amino acids. Germline V CDR1 and CDR2: MNHEY, SVGAGI. Trimming took 5 bases from V and 4 from J, leaving 11 bases between them. CDR3 protein: CASSTGLGETQYF. CDR3 bases: TGTGCCAGCAGTACAGGGCTTGGAGAGACCCAGTACTTC.

This chain uses TRBV2 with TRBJ1-6, with D perhaps matching TRBD1 (5 bases). The CDR3 consists of 13 residues. CDR1 is SNHLY and CDR2 is FYNNEI in the germline V gene. V was shortened by 10 bases and J by 9 bases, with 16 bases between the two germline ends. In DNA, the CDR3 is TGTGCCACAGGGCAAGGGGTCGCTTCACCCCTCCACTTT. This codes for CATGQGVASPLHF.

This clone came up once. This chain links TRBV19 with TRBJ1-2; no firm D call. The ends were cut back, 6 bases at V and 7 bases at J, with 15 bases in the middle. CDR1 and CDR2 (germline): LNHDA, SQIVND (reference sequence). This CDR3 is built from 13 residues. This chain's CDR3 is CASSKAGIGGYTF. CDR3 bases: TGTGCCAGTAGCAAAGCAGGAATCGGTGGCTACACCTTC.

This clone has just one count. The rearrangement uses TRBV28 and TRBJ1-5; D possibly corresponds to TRBD1 (6 bases). CDR3 length equals 13 residues. The V and J ends lost 6 bases and 3 bases respectively, with 9 bases between them. Germline V CDR1 and CDR2: MDHEN, SYDVKM. CDR3 nucleotide sequence: TGTGCCAGCAGGGCAGGGGTCAATCAGCCCCAGCATTTT. Encoded protein: CASRAGVNQPQHF. Together with reference TRBV28 and TRBJ1-5, the CDR3 gives the full variable domain: DVKVTQSSRYLVKRTGEKVFLECVQDMDHENMFWYRQDPGLGLRLIYFSYDVKMKEKGDIPEGYSVSREKKERFSLILESASTNQTSMYLCASRAGVNQPQHFGDGTRLSIL.

This chain uses TRBV7-8 with TRBJ2-3, with TRBD2 identical over 14 bases. The CDR3 spans 15 residues. Germline values: CDR1 SGHVS, CDR2 FQNEAQ. V shed 8 bases, J shed 3 bases, and the junction held 4 bases outside the gene matches. The CDR3 sequence: CASARLAGGTDTQYF. The CDR3 nucleotides are TGTGCCAGCGCTCGACTAGCGGGAGGGACAGATACGCAGTATTTT.

The J gene is TRBJ2-6, the V gene TRBV18; the D gene is possibly TRBD2 (5 bases). V was trimmed by 1 base and J by 1 base, leaving 8 bases between them. Looked up from germline, CDR1 is KGHSH and CDR2 is LQKENI. The CDR3 extends over 16 amino acids. In DNA form, the CDR3 reads TGTGCCAGCTCACCACGAGGGTCGTCTGGGGCCAACGTCCTGACTTTC. Translated, it gives CASSPRGSSGANVLTF.

The V and J genes are TRBV5-5 and TRBJ2-1; D is possibly TRBD1 (6 bases). CDR3 length equals 13 residues. Germline loops: CDR1 SGHKS, CDR2 YYEKEE (reference sequence). The V gene lost 0 bases and the J gene lost 9 bases, with 10 bases spanning the gap. This chain's CDR3 is CASSLGGQVEQFF. The CDR3 DNA is TGTGCCAGCAGCTTGGGGGGGCAGGTTGAGCAGTTCTTC.

V gene TRBV11-3 combines with J gene TRBJ1-1; D is possibly TRBD1 (5 bases). CDR3 length: 13 amino acids. CDR1 is SGHNT, CDR2 YENEEA, per germline. Deletions cut 3 bases from V and 1 base from J, with 6 bases between. CDR3 amino acids: CASSFTGNTEAFF. CDR3 coding DNA: TGTGCCAGCAGCTTCACAGGGAACACTGAAGCTTTCTTT.

A single count supports this clone. The chain has TRBV28 and TRBJ1-2, with D perhaps TRBD1 (6 bases). V shed 6 bases and J shed 4 bases, with 21 bases lying between them. The germline V gene has CDR1 MDHEN and CDR2 SYDVKM. This CDR3 comprises 16 residues. CDR3 residues: CASRIPGVGSVYGYTF. The CDR3 DNA reads TGTGCCAGCAGGATCCCAGGGGTGGGGTCGGTCTATGGCTACACCTTC.

The gene calls are TRBV2 and TRBJ1-6; 8 bases map to TRBD1. This CDR3 is built from 14 residues. Trimming removed 6 bases from V and 8 bases from J; junction bases left unmatched: 6. Germline-derived CDR1 and CDR2 are SNHLY and FYNNEI. Here the CDR3 reads CASSGQGGHSPLHF. CDR3 DNA sequence: TGTGCCAGCAGCGGACAGGGTGGTCATTCACCCCTCCACTTT.

The J gene is TRBJ1-2, the V gene TRBV30, with D perhaps matching TRBD1 (5 bases). The CDR3 has 14 residues. Germline CDR1 reads GTSNPN; CDR2 reads SVGIG (reference sequence). Between the trimmed V and J ends, which lost 2 bases and 4 bases, there was a span of 14 bases. This CDR3 reads CAWSPQGLGYGYTF. For the CDR3, the DNA is TGTGCCTGGAGTCCCCAGGGTTTAGGCTATGGCTACACCTTC.

CDR3 coding DNA: TGCGCCAGCAGCGCACCAGGGGCACTTAACTATGGCTACACCTTC. The encoded protein is CASSAPGALNYGYTF. The gene calls are TRBV5-1 and TRBJ1-2, with D perhaps TRBD1 (6 bases). Looked up from germline, CDR1 is SGHRS and CDR2 is YFSETQ. Trimming pared 4 bases from V and 1 base from J, leaving 14 bases between. This CDR3 comprises 15 residues.

In DNA form, the CDR3 reads TGTGCCAGCAGTTTAACGAGTCGAGCACTCAAGGCTTTCTTT. It specifies CASSLTSRALKAFF. The V and J genes are TRBV28 and TRBJ1-1, with D unclear. Germline V gives CDR1 MDHEN, CDR2 SYDVKM. V lost 2 bases and J 11 bases, leaving 18 bases between the germline ends. The CDR3 covers 14 residues.

The V gene is TRBV9, the J gene TRBJ1-6; unclear D gene. The V end was cut by 5 bases, the J end by 9 bases, with 15 bases between. CDR1 SGDLS and CDR2 YYNGEE come from the germline V gene. CDR3 length: 14 residues. CDR3: CASSSGGEGSPLHF. CDR3 nucleotide sequence: TGTGCCAGCAGTAGCGGAGGAGAGGGTTCACCCCTCCACTTT.

V gene TRBV18 combines with J gene TRBJ1-2; 9 bases align to TRBD1. CDR3 length: 14 residues. Trimming cost V 3 bases and J 3 bases; bases outside gene matches: 2. CDR1 and CDR2 (germline): KGHSH, LQKENI. CDR3 sequence reads: CASSPGQGDYGYTF. Here the CDR3 DNA reads TGTGCCAGCTCACCGGGACAGGGCGACTATGGCTACACCTTC.

The V gene is TRBV5-1, the J gene TRBJ2-2, with D tentatively TRBD2 (5 bases). The CDR3 length is 15 residues. Germline CDR1 reads SGHRS; CDR2 reads YFSETQ. Trimming left V 2 bases short and J 3 bases short, with 11 bases between. The CDR3, as DNA: TGCGCCAGCAGCTTAATAGGGAGAGACACCGGGGAGCTGTTTTTT. It is translated as CASSLIGRDTGELFF. Variable domain in full (rest from reference TRBV5-1 and TRBJ2-2): KAGVTQTPRYLIKTRGQQVTLSCSPISGHRSVSWYQQTPGQGLQFLFEYFSETQRNKGNFPGRFSGRQFSNSRSEMNVSTLELGDSALYLCASSLIGRDTGELFFGEGSRLTVL.

V usage is TRBV27 and J usage is TRBJ2-3; 7 positions agree with TRBD2. CDR1 is MNHEY, CDR2 SMNVEV, per germline (reference sequence). V shed 1 base, J shed 6 bases, and the junction held 10 bases outside the gene matches. This CDR3 is 16 amino acids long. The CDR3 is CASSLLGGRGADTQYF. In nucleotides, the CDR3 is TGTGCCAGCAGTTTATTGGGCGGGAGAGGTGCGGATACGCAGTATTTT.

The rearrangement uses TRBV3-1 (or the pseudogene TRBV3-2) and TRBJ2-5, with D perhaps matching TRBD1 (5 bases). The CDR3 spans 13 residues. Germline CDR1 LGHDT, CDR2 YNNKEL (reference sequence). The V gene lost 3 bases and the J gene lost 2 bases, with 7 bases spanning the gap. The CDR3 DNA reads TGTGCCAGCAGCCAGGGGCCGCAAGAGACCCAGTACTTC. Translating it yields CASSQGPQETQYF.

The rearrangement joins TRBV7-9 to TRBJ1-1; the D gene is possibly TRBD1 (5 bases). Germline V CDR1 and CDR2: SEHNR, FQNEAQ (reference sequence). The CDR3 spans 15 residues. V lost 1 base and J lost 5, with 14 bases in between. In nucleotides, the CDR3 is TGTGCCAGCAGCTTAGAAGGGGCTGTGGCTACTGAAGCTTTCTTT. Protein: CASSLEGAVATEAFF.

V usage is TRBV10-2 and J usage is TRBJ2-2; possible D gene TRBD1, 6 bases. The CDR3 sequence is 15 residues long. The ends were cut back, 7 bases at V and 4 bases at J, with 16 bases in the middle. CDR1 WSHSY and CDR2 SAAADI come from the germline V gene. Here the CDR3 reads CASILQGSGTGELFF. The DNA of the CDR3 is TGCGCCAGCATTCTACAGGGAAGCGGCACCGGGGAGCTGTTTTTT.

Only one count was recorded for this clone. The chain uses TRBV5-6 and TRBJ2-5, with 7 bases that match TRBD1. Germline V gives CDR1 SGHDT, CDR2 YYEEEE. The CDR3 is made up of 15 amino acids. V lost 3 bases, J lost 5 bases, and 10 bases stayed unmatched. The CDR3 sequence is CASSSFTGEGETQYF. The CDR3 DNA reads as TGTGCCAGCAGCTCGTTCACAGGGGAAGGCGAGACCCAGTACTTC. Based on the CDR3 plus reference TRBV5-6 and TRBJ2-5, the full variable domain is DAGVTQSPTHLIKTRGQQVTLRCSPKSGHDTVSWYQQALGQGPQFIFQYYEEEERQRGNFPDRFSGHQFPNYSSELNVNALLLGDSALYLCASSSFTGEGETQYFGPGTRLLVL.

V usage is TRBV10-3 and J usage is TRBJ1-3; a possible D gene is TRBD1 (5 bases). CDR1 is ENHRY and CDR2 is SYGVKD in the germline V gene. Trimming cost V 4 bases and J 1 base, with 14 bases left between them. This CDR3 region has 16 residues. CDR3: CAISGGGVQSGNTIYF. CDR3 DNA: TGTGCCATCAGTGGTGGAGGGGTGCAATCTGGAAACACCATATATTTT.